This entry lists 32 T cell receptor beta chains sequenced from one sample in a study of T cells in Graves' hyperthyroidism and ophthalmopathy. Using RNA transcripts as the source, TCR beta CDR3 regions were amplified. In the first-round RT-PCR of the TCR CDR3, the HTBI primer set was used. MiXCR, applied by TCRdb to the multiplex PCR reads, yields one record per CDR3 protein. This table holds roughly 350,000 distinct CDR3 sequences, more than 12% found once. The sequenced sample was blood. The receptors were sampled from a woman between 25 and 40 years old with Graves' ophthalmopathy.

This clonotype was observed a handful of times. The chain employs TRBV10-2 and TRBJ2-3; 7 bases agree with TRBD1. The CDR3 is 15 amino acids. Germline-derived CDR1 and CDR2 are WSHSY and SAAADI. With V trimmed by 6 bases and J by 0 bases, 6 bases remained unmatched. CDR3 sequence (DNA): TGCGCCAGCAGGATAGGGACAGCCAGCACAGATACGCAGTATTTT. Amino acid sequence: CASRIGTASTDTQYF.

The rearrangement uses TRBV6-1 and TRBJ2-1, with D possibly TRBD2 on 5 matching bases. Germline CDR1 reads MNHNS; CDR2 reads SASEGT. The CDR3 has 15 amino acids. V lost 6 bases and J lost 5, with 17 bases in between. DNA for the CDR3: TGTGCCAGCAGCCACCGGGGTGTTACCAACAATGAGCAGTTCTTC. Its protein is CASSHRGVTNNEQFF.

V is TRBV2 and J is TRBJ2-5; TRBD2 matches at 7 bases. The J call may be mistaken, given a closer DNA end match to TRBJ2-1. Germline-derived CDR1 and CDR2 are SNHLY and FYNNEI. This CDR3 comprises 13 residues. The CDR3 sequence: CASCRGVQETQFF. CDR3 bases: TGTGCCAGTTGTCGGGGGGTACAAGAGACCCAGTTCTTC.

To note about this clonotype: At one end, the junction sequence differs from germline, possibly due to a read error. The rearrangement links TRBV20-1 to TRBJ1-5; maybe TRBD1 (6 bases). CDR1 is DFQATT and CDR2 is SNEGSKA in the germline V gene (reference sequence). The CDR3 covers 13 residues. For the CDR3, the DNA is TGCAGTGCGTACAGGGTTAGCAATCAGCCCCGGCATTTT. It yields the protein CSAYRVSNQPRHF.

This clonotype was picked up many times. The chain carries TRBV19 and TRBJ2-7; D uncertain. This CDR3 comprises 16 residues. Germline CDR1 and CDR2: LNHDA and SQIVND (reference sequence). V was cut by 5 bases and J by 0 bases, with 17 bases left in between. CDR3 DNA: TGTGCCAGTAGTTCCAACTCCTGGGTTGACTCCTACGAGCAGTACTTC. Protein product: CASSSNSWVDSYEQYF.

The rearrangement links TRBV11-3 to TRBJ2-7, with D uncertain. Germline CDR1 SGHNT, CDR2 YENEEA. Trimming cost V 4 bases and J 3 bases, with 13 bases left between them. This CDR3 region has 14 residues. For the CDR3, the DNA is TGTGCCAGCAGCTCACACGGACGATACTACGAGCAGTACTTC. As protein: CASSSHGRYYEQYF.

A single count supports this clonotype. With a much larger clone just one base away, this may be a read error. The CDR3 protein is CASSFGDGTQYF. For the CDR3, the DNA is TGTGCCAGCAGTTTCGGTGACGGTACGCAGTATTTT. The rearrangement joins TRBV12-3 or TRBV12-4 to TRBJ2-3; D uncertain. The CDR3 is 12 residues long. The V gene lost 3 bases and the J gene lost 8 bases, with 9 bases spanning the gap.

Ten or more counts support this clonotype. The chain uses TRBV28 and TRBJ2-5, with a possible D match to TRBD2 (6 bases). Trimming removed 7 bases from V and 2 bases from J, with 14 bases in between. The germline CDR1 and CDR2 sequences are MDHEN and SYDVKM. The CDR3 is 14 amino acids. CDR3 in amino acids: CASIGGTAQETQYF. DNA of the CDR3: TGTGCCAGCATTGGAGGGACGGCTCAAGAGACCCAGTACTTC.

This clonotype was counted many times. The CDR3 here is CASSHRQGNQPQHF. The CDR3 nucleotides read TGTGCCAGCAGCCACAGACAGGGAAATCAGCCCCAGCATTTT. V gene TRBV3-1 combines with J gene TRBJ1-5; TRBD1 matches 7 bases. The CDR3 totals 14 residues. Germline lookup yields CDR1 LGHDT and CDR2 YNNKEL (reference sequence). V lost 3 bases to trimming and J lost 4 bases; unmatched junction nucleotides: 3.

This clonotype occurred many times. The chain couples TRBV20-1 to TRBJ2-1; 7 positions match TRBD2. Germline CDR1 is DFQATT and CDR2 is SNEGSKA (reference sequence). Trimming took 3 bases from V and 2 from J; bases not matched to a gene: 1. The CDR3 is 13 amino acids. The chain's CDR3 is CSASRGAYNEQFF. Here the CDR3 DNA reads TGCAGTGCTAGCCGGGGGGCCTACAATGAGCAGTTCTTC.

As for this clonotype: One end of the junction varies from germline; a read error may be responsible. The chain has TRBV7-3 and TRBJ1-1, with TRBD1 matching 7 bases. Germline lookup yields CDR1 SGHTA and CDR2 FQGTGA. This CDR3 contains 16 residues. In nucleotides, the CDR3 is TGTGCCAGCAGCTTACCGTGGACAGGAATGAACACTGAAGGTTTCTTT. Its translation is CASSLPWTGMNTEGFF.

This clonotype came up many times. V and J are TRBV27 and TRBJ1-5; 8 nucleotides align to TRBD1. Germline CDR1 reads MNHEY; CDR2 reads SMNVEV (reference sequence). The CDR3 runs 14 residues. The junction had 3 bases not matched to a gene; V was cut back by 8 bases and J by 0 bases. The CDR3 nucleotides read TGTGCCAGCGGGACAGGTTATAGCAATCAGCCCCAGCATTTT. Protein: CASGTGYSNQPQHF.

This chain connects TRBV2 to TRBJ2-5; 16 bases agree with TRBD2. V shed 7 bases and J 2 bases; nucleotides not matched to a gene: 4. This CDR3 contains 16 residues. CDR1 is SNHLY and CDR2 is FYNNEI in the germline V gene. The CDR3 DNA follows: TGTGCCAGCACCTCGGGACTAGCGGGGGGGCAAGAGACCCAGTACTTC. This encodes CASTSGLAGGQETQYF.

This chain uses TRBV6-1 with TRBJ1-2; tentatively, D is TRBD1 (5 bases). This CDR3 contains 15 residues. The ends were cut back, 6 bases at V and 6 bases at J, with 20 bases in the middle. Germline-derived CDR1 and CDR2 are MNHNS and SASEGT. The CDR3 protein is CASSRHDRPNDGYTF. CDR3 sequence (DNA): TGTGCCAGCAGCCGACACGACAGACCGAATGATGGCTACACCTTC.

This clonotype was observed at least ten times. The V and J genes are TRBV27 and TRBJ2-3; possibly TRBD1 for D (5 bases). From germline, CDR1 is MNHEY and CDR2 SMNVEV (reference sequence). The CDR3 runs to 13 residues. V lost 7 bases and J 0 bases, leaving 8 bases between the germline ends. CDR3 residues: CASTDSSTDTQYF. CDR3 DNA sequence: TGTGCCAGCACTGACAGCAGCACAGATACGCAGTATTTT.

There are many counts of this clonotype. V and J are TRBV12-3 or TRBV12-4 and TRBJ1-1; D not certain. This CDR3 is 14 amino acids long. Deletions cut 6 bases from V and 4 bases from J, with 15 bases between. The CDR3 is CASRPLRVRTEAFF. CDR3 DNA: TGTGCCAGCAGACCTTTAAGGGTCCGCACTGAAGCTTTCTTT.

Regarding this clonotype: A much larger clonotype is one base distant, so this may be a read error. This chain joins TRBV7-9 and TRBJ2-1, with 7 nucleotides matching TRBD1. CDR3 length equals 17 residues. Per the germline V gene, CDR1 is SEHNR and CDR2 is FQNEAQ (reference sequence). CDR3 sequence reads: CASSLAPGGVMVNGQFF. The DNA for the CDR3 is TGTGCCAGCAGCTTAGCCCCAGGGGGTGTTATGGTCAATGGGCAGTTCTTC.

This clonotype appeared a few times. V usage is TRBV27 and J usage is TRBJ2-3, with D tentatively TRBD1 or TRBD2 (6 bases each). This CDR3 is built from 14 residues. CDR1 MNHEY and CDR2 SMNVEV come from the germline V gene (reference sequence). Trimming stripped 7 bases from V and 1 base from J, with 12 bases between. This chain's CDR3 is CASTGGRGTDTQYF. CDR3 DNA sequence: TGTGCCAGCACCGGGGGCCGGGGCACAGATACGCAGTATTTT.

The chain recombines TRBV27 with TRBJ2-3; 10 nucleotides match TRBD2. Germline values: CDR1 MNHEY, CDR2 SMNVEV (reference sequence). The J segment lost 0 bases and the V segment lost 5 bases, leaving 5 bases of the junction unmatched. CDR3 length: 16 residues. Here the CDR3 DNA reads TGTGCCAGCAGTAGCGGGGGGGCCCATAGCACAGATACGCAGTATTTT. Translated, it gives CASSSGGAHSTDTQYF.

This clonotype was recorded many times. The chain is built from TRBV7-2 and TRBJ1-4, with 8 bases fitting TRBD1. The J segment lost 7 bases and the V segment lost 7 bases, leaving 8 bases of the junction unmatched. The germline CDR1 and CDR2 sequences are SGHTA and FQGNSA. CDR3 length equals 14 residues. CDR3 in amino acids: CASTLDRGSEKLFF. Written as DNA, the CDR3 is TGTGCCAGCACCCTCGACAGGGGAAGTGAAAAACTGTTTTTT.

This clonotype was seen many times. The rearrangement joins TRBV7-2 to TRBJ2-1; D is possibly TRBD1 or TRBD2 (5 bases each). Trimming removed 8 bases from V and 5 bases from J, with 19 bases in between. Germline CDR1 SGHTA, CDR2 FQGNSA. This CDR3 contains 15 residues. CDR3: CASSLTGTADNEQFF. CDR3 bases: TGTGCCAGCTCATTAACCGGGACGGCCGACAATGAGCAGTTCTTC.

The rearrangement uses TRBV15 and TRBJ2-2; D is possibly TRBD2 (5 bases). CDR3 size: 14 residues. The germline V gene encodes CDR1 LNHNV and CDR2 YYDKDF (reference sequence). Trimming left V 0 bases short and J 15 bases short, with 17 bases between. In DNA, the CDR3 is TGTGCCACCAGCAGAGATTTGGCCATGGGAGAGGTGTTTTTT. Translated: CATSRDLAMGEVFF.

V usage is TRBV27 and J usage is TRBJ1-4; possibly TRBD1 for D (5 bases). V dropped 4 bases and J dropped 4 bases, with 16 bases sitting between them. Germline V gene lookup returns CDR1 MNHEY and CDR2 SMNVEV (reference sequence). This CDR3 is 16 amino acids long. The DNA of the CDR3 is TGTGCCAGCAGTTCTAGAAAAGGGGTCCTTAATGAAAAACTGTTTTTT. As protein: CASSSRKGVLNEKLFF.

This clonotype was seen at least ten times. The CDR3 DNA is TGCGCCAGCAGCTTGACACCAGCGGGGGGGCTGATTGAGCAGTTCTTC. Encoded protein: CASSLTPAGGLIEQFF. The chain is built from TRBV5-1 and TRBJ2-1; 10 nucleotides agree with TRBD2. With V trimmed by 1 base and J by 9 bases, 10 bases remained unmatched. The CDR3 totals 16 residues. Germline loops: CDR1 SGHRS, CDR2 YFSETQ.

At least ten counts were recorded for this clonotype. This chain links TRBV7-2 with TRBJ2-7; 8 positions match TRBD2. Losses at the gene ends were 6 bases for V and 2 bases for J; bases not matched to a gene: 6. This CDR3 comprises 14 residues. Germline CDR1 is SGHTA and CDR2 is FQGNSA. The CDR3 sequence is CASSGVGGAYEQYF. The CDR3 DNA follows: TGTGCCAGCAGTGGGGTCGGGGGGGCCTACGAGCAGTACTTC.

This clonotype was detected many times. The rearrangement uses TRBV3-1 and TRBJ2-7; 11 bases map to TRBD1. The CDR3 contains 18 residues. The V segment lost 4 bases and the J segment 3 bases; nucleotides outside the gene matches: 14. The germline gives CDR1 LGHDT, CDR2 YNNKEL (reference sequence). The CDR3 DNA is TGTGCCAGCAGCCCTACTCGCCCGGGACAGGGGGGGCTCTACGAGCAGTACTTC. Translated, it gives CASSPTRPGQGGLYEQYF.

Only one count was recorded for this clonotype. A read error is possible here, since a much larger clone lies one base away. The chain combines TRBV7-9 with TRBJ2-7; 7 nucleotides align to TRBD1. The junction had 15 bases not matched to a gene; V was cut back by 4 bases and J by 9 bases. Looked up from germline, CDR1 is SEHNR and CDR2 is FQNEAQ (reference sequence). The CDR3 has 15 amino acids. The CDR3 DNA reads TGTGCCAGCAGCTCCGTCAACAGGGGAAGGTTGTGGCAGTACTTC. This gives the protein CASSSVNRGRLWQYF.

A remark on this clonotype: A junction boundary mismatches the germline segment, possibly from a read error. The chain couples TRBV6-1 to TRBJ1-3; TRBD1 matches at 7 bases. Per the germline V gene, CDR1 is MNHNS and CDR2 is SASEGT. The CDR3 contains 15 residues. The CDR3 spells CASGEDRISGNTIYF. Here the CDR3 DNA reads TGTGCCAGCGGTGAGGACAGGATCTCTGGAAACACCATATATTTT.

V and J are TRBV4-2 and TRBJ1-6, with TRBD1 as a possible D gene (6 bases). Germline loops: CDR1 LGHNA, CDR2 YNFKEQ. Trimming removed 4 bases from V and 7 bases from J, with 14 bases in between. The CDR3 is made up of 15 amino acids. DNA of the CDR3: TGTGCCAGCAGCCCTCCAGGACAGTCAAATTCACCCCTCCACTTT. Residues: CASSPPGQSNSPLHF.

This clonotype was picked up many times. The chain has TRBV20-1 and TRBJ2-7; D is undetermined. Trimming removed 0 bases from V and 2 bases from J, with 20 bases in between. This CDR3 spans 17 amino acids. In germline, CDR1 is DFQATT, CDR2 SNEGSKA (reference sequence). DNA for the CDR3: TGCAGTGCTAGAGATTTTTGGGAACACGGTCGGACCTACGAGCAGTACTTC. This codes for CSARDFWEHGRTYEQYF.

The chain couples TRBV25-1 to TRBJ2-2; D is uncertain. Germline V gives CDR1 MGHDK, CDR2 SYGVNS. The CDR3 covers 15 residues. Trimming pared 1 base from V and 0 bases from J, leaving 6 bases between. The CDR3 region is CASSEFGPNTGELFF. In DNA form, the CDR3 reads TGTGCCAGCAGTGAATTCGGGCCGAACACCGGGGAGCTGTTTTTT.

This clonotype was counted at least ten times. V usage is TRBV7-8 and J usage is TRBJ2-3, with D hard to call. Germline V gene lookup returns CDR1 SGHVS and CDR2 FQNEAQ. This CDR3 spans 16 amino acids. V shed 2 bases and J shed 2 bases, with 14 bases lying between them. CDR3 in amino acids: CASSLYHQSLTDTQYF. CDR3 in DNA: TGTGCCAGCAGCTTATATCACCAATCCCTCACAGATACGCAGTATTTT.